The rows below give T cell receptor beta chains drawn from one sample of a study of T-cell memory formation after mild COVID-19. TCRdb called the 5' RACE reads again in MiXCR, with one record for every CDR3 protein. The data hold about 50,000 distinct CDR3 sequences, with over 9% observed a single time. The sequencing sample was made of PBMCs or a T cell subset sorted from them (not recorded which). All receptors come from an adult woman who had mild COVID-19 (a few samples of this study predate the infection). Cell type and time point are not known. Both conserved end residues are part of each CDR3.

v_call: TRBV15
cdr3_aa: CATSREHTGGGIIQYF

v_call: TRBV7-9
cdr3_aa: CASSRGAQDYGYTF

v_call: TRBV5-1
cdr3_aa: CASSLAQYTRDRDTDTQYF

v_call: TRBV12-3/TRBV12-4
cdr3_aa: CASSLTPSDYDNEQFF

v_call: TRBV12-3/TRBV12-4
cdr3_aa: CASSFGQGNQPQHF

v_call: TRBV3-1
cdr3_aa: CASSQDGPVTGTEKLFF

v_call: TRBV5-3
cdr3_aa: CARSSFCRVFQPQHF

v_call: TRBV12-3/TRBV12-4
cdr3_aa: CASGRGGGAKAFF

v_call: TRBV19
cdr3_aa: CASSIGPGSAADTQYF

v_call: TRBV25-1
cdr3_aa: CASSELGPGSETQYF

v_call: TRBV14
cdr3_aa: CASSQDPGTLGEQFF

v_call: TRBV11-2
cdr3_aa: CASSPRLAGRADTQYF

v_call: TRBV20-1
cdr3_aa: CSASQEGFETDTQYF

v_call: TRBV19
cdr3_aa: CASMGQGVNNEQFF

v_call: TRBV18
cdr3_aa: CASSYGQEQYF

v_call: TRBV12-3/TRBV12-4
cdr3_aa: CASGIQAGGNTIYF

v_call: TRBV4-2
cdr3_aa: CASSQGLAGGSQETQYF

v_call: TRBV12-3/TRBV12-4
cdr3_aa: CASSFWEQAGELFF

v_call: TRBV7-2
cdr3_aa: CASSSRTVYEQYF

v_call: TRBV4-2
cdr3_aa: CASSPVTAAKNIQYF

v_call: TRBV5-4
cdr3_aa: CASSFRDRGRYEQYF

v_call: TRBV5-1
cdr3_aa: CASSPDSNNEKLFF

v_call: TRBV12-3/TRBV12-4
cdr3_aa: CASSQIYRGSNQPQHF

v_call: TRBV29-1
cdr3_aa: CSVFPTGYNEQFF

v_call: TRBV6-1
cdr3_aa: CASSFPRPGIGPEAFF

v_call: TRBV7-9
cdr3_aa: CASSPTGVDTIYF

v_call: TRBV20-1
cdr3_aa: CSAPLVGSTDTQYF

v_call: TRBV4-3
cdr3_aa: CASSRALSAPGKLFF

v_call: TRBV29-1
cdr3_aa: CSVNRAPF

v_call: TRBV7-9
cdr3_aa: CASSLAAGHYGYTF

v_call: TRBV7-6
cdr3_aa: CASSSWVPLGNEKLFF

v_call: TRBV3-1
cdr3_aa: CASSQGTSGRVNEQFF

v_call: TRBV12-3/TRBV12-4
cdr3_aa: CASSLGTENSPLHF

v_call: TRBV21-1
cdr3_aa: CASEGLRADEQYF

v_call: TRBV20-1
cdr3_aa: CSAIRGYNSPLHF

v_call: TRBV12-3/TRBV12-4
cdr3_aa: CASSLGLDRDTQYF

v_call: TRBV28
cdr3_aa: CASSLGMGLNQPQHF

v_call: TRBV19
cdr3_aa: CASGQINQPQHF

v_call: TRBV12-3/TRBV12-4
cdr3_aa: CASSWGASYNEQFF

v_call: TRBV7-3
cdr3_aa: CASSPLTVYNEQFF

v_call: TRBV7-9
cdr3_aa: CASSSVQEDQPQHF

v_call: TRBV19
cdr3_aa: CASSIEGRNSYNEQFF

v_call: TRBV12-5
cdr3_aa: CASGPDRGSYNEQFF

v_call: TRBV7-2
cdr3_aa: CASSLLQLGTDTQYF

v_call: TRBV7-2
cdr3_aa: CASSSPSGTSNTEAFF

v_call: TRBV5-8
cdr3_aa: CASRSRRGSYEQYF

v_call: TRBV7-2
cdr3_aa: CASSAGTGREVGYTF

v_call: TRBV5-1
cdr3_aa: CASSLASQSSYNEQFF

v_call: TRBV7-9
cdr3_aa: CASSLVDRGYNEQFF

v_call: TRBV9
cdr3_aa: CASSVEGEDNSPLHF

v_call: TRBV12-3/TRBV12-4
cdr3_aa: CASSLGSGGGYTF

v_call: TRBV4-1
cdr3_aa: CASSQTGTDYGYTF

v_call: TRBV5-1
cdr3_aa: CASSLSGTGELFF

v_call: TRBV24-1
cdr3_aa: CATSGQNQETQYF